This is a list of T cell receptor beta chains from one sample in a study of breast tumors, draining lymph nodes, adjacent tissues. One entry per CDR3 protein, called by TCRdb with MiXCR from the multiplex PCR reads. The repertoire holds 200,000 to 300,000 distinct CDR3 sequences, around 30% seen once, with more than 1% in the top ten. Sample: axillary lymph node tissue. All receptors come from a female donor with breast cancer. Some clones in this sample may be carry-over from other donors' samples. CDR3s include the opening cysteine and the closing phenylalanine or tryptophan. The D gene is left open where the match is weak. Size is omitted from some rows. Given values are once, few, many or a class for expanded clones.

size,V,J,D,DNA,CDR3
many,TRBV20-1,TRBJ2-7,TRBD2,TGCAGTGCTAGAGATGGGACTAGGGTGAACGAGCAGTACTTC,CSARDGTRVNEQYF
medium-sized,TRBV25-1,TRBJ2-5,NA,TGTGCCAGCAGTGAAAGTAGGGGCAGTCAAGAGACCCAGTACTTC,CASSESRGSQETQYF
many,TRBV11-2,TRBJ1-6,NA,TGTGCCAGCAGCTCCTGGGGCGGAGATAATTCACCCCTCCACTTT,CASSSWGGDNSPLHF
many,TRBV9,TRBJ2-7,TRBD2,TGTGCCAGCAGCGTAGCGGGAGCGGGGGAGCAGTACTTC,CASSVAGAGEQYF
NA,TRBV6-9,TRBJ2-1,NA,TGTGCCAGCAGTCACCTACCCAGGGACAATGAGCAGTTCTTC,CASSHLPRDNEQFF
many,TRBV12-3/TRBV12-4,TRBJ1-2,NA,TGTGCCAGCAGTTCAAGGGACCTAGGTTTGGGCTACACCTTC,CASSSRDLGLGYTF
many,TRBV15,TRBJ2-3,TRBD2,TGTGCCACCAGCAGAGACCCACCCTCTAGCGGGAGAGGATATTTT,CATSRDPPSSGRGYF
many,TRBV10-3,TRBJ1-4,NA,TGTGCCATCAGTGTTGGCGGTACTGAAAAACTGTTTTTT,CAISVGGTEKLFF
NA,TRBV5-1,TRBJ2-2,NA,TGCGCCAGCAGCTTGGTTCTAGCGTCGGTCGGGGAGCTGTTTTTT,CASSLVLASVGELFF
many,TRBV28,TRBJ2-2,NA,TGCGCCAGCAGCTTGTTAGCGGCGAACACCGGGGAGCTGTTTTTT,CASSLLAANTGELFF
many,TRBV10-3,TRBJ2-3,NA,TGTGCCATCAGTCCGGGGCCAACTAGTTTTCCAGATACGCAGTATTTT,CAISPGPTSFPDTQYF